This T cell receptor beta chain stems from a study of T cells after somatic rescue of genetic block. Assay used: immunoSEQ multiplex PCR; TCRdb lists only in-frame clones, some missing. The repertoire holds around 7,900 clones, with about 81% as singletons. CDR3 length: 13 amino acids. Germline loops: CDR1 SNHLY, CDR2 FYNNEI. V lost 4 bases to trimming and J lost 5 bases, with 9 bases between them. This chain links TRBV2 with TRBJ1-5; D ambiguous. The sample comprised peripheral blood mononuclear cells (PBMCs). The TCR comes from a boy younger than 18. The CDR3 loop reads CASSGTGDQPQHF. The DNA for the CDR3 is TGTGCCAGCAGTGGAACTGGGGATCAGCCCCAGCATTTT.